A single sample is the source of the 21 T cell receptor beta chains below, sequenced in a study of CD8 T cells in ankylosing spondylitis. TCRdb used MiXCR to reprocess the 5' RACE reads, holding one entry per CDR3 protein. Counted here are under 7,500 distinct CDR3 sequences, about 3% occurring once; the ten biggest clones make up around 38%. Sequencing was carried out using blood, either unsorted or a sorted T cell fraction (not recorded which). These receptor sequences come from a female donor with ankylosing spondylitis or in good health (not recorded which).

This clonotype was seen ten or more times. This rearrangement joins TRBV9 to TRBJ2-2, with TRBD2 as a possible D gene (5 bases). The CDR3 length is 14 residues. The germline CDR1 and CDR2 sequences are SGDLS and YYNGEE. V lost 1 base and J lost 1, with 5 bases in between. The CDR3 bases are TGTGCCAGCAGCGTAAGCGGGAACACCGGGGAGCTGTTTTTT. It specifies CASSVSGNTGELFF.

With regard to this clonotype: At one end the junction does not follow the germline gene, possibly because of a read error. This chain joins TRBV7-9 and TRBJ2-1; 10 nucleotides match TRBD2. This CDR3 has 15 amino acids. Germline CDR1 SEHNR, CDR2 FQNEAQ (reference sequence). CDR3 sequence reads: CACREQAGGPNEQFF. The DNA of the CDR3 is TGTGCCTGCAGGGAGCAAGCGGGAGGGCCGAATGAGCAGTTCTTC.

This clonotype appeared many times. The V gene is TRBV9, the J gene TRBJ2-7, with TRBD1 identical over 10 bases. This CDR3 is 15 amino acids long. Germline V lookup: CDR1 SGDLS, CDR2 YYNGEE. The junction had 9 bases not matched to a gene; V was cut back by 5 bases and J by 4 bases. The CDR3 here is CASSGGQGGEYEQYF. DNA of the CDR3: TGTGCCAGCAGTGGTGGACAGGGGGGTGAATACGAGCAGTACTTC. Looking up the rest from reference TRBV9 and TRBJ2-7 gives the full variable domain: DSGVTQTPKHLITATGQRVTLRCSPRSGDLSVYWYQQSLDQGLQFLIQYYNGEERAKGNILERFSAQQFPDLHSELNLSSLELGDSALYFCASSGGQGGEYEQYFGPGTRLTVT.

This clonotype has a count of ten or more. The rearrangement links TRBV9 to TRBJ2-2; D perhaps matches TRBD2 (6 bases). In germline, CDR1 is SGDLS, CDR2 YYNGEE. This CDR3 contains 16 residues. Trimming cost V 4 bases and J 0 bases, with 13 bases left between them. For the CDR3, the DNA is TGTGCCAGCAGCACCGACCGGGAGACGAACACCGGGGAGCTGTTTTTT. The encoded protein is CASSTDRETNTGELFF. The full variable domain, completed using reference TRBV9 and TRBJ2-2, is DSGVTQTPKHLITATGQRVTLRCSPRSGDLSVYWYQQSLDQGLQFLIQYYNGEERAKGNILERFSAQQFPDLHSELNLSSLELGDSALYFCASSTDRETNTGELFFGEGSRLTVL.

Judged by abundance, this clonotype is medium-sized. The chain couples TRBV9 to TRBJ2-1, with D perhaps matching TRBD1 or TRBD2 (5 bases each). Germline V gives CDR1 SGDLS, CDR2 YYNGEE. V dropped 3 bases and J dropped 4 bases, with 11 bases sitting between them. The CDR3 is 14 amino acids. CDR3 sequence (DNA): TGTGCCAGCAGCGACCGGGACGCATACAATGAGCAGTTCTTC. This gives the protein CASSDRDAYNEQFF.

Relative to its sample, this clonotype is medium-sized (0.01 to 0.1%). This chain connects TRBV9 to TRBJ2-7; 7 bases align to TRBD1. CDR3 length: 14 amino acids. Germline lookup yields CDR1 SGDLS and CDR2 YYNGEE. Trimming at V came to 4 bases and at J to 6 bases, leaving 10 bases not matched to a gene. The CDR3 region is CASSFSQRDSEQYF. The CDR3 DNA sequence: TGTGCCAGCAGCTTCTCTCAAAGGGACAGCGAGCAGTACTTC.

This clonotype was recorded at least ten times. The chain has TRBV9 and TRBJ2-1; TRBD2 aligns across 7 bases. Germline CDR1 and CDR2: SGDLS and YYNGEE. J was trimmed by 9 bases and V by 0 bases; bases with no gene match: 15. This CDR3 contains 17 residues. CDR3: CASSVGGAGSLLGEQFF. DNA for the CDR3: TGTGCCAGCAGCGTAGGGGGAGCGGGAAGCCTTTTAGGTGAGCAGTTCTTC.

This clonotype is classed as medium-sized. The V gene is TRBV9, the J gene TRBJ2-4; the match to TRBD2 covers 10 bases. In germline, CDR1 is SGDLS, CDR2 YYNGEE. The CDR3 sequence is 16 residues long. After removal of 1 base from V and 2 bases from J, the junction contained 3 bases not matched to a gene. CDR3 in DNA: TGTGCCAGCAGCGTATCTAGCGGGAGTACCAAAAACATTCAGTACTTC. This gives the protein CASSVSSGSTKNIQYF.

Within the sample, this clonotype is medium-sized. The chain employs TRBV9 and TRBJ2-1; D is unclear. Trimming left V 3 bases short and J 4 bases short, with 8 bases between. CDR3 size: 13 residues. The V gene's germline CDR1 is SGDLS and CDR2 YYNGEE. Here the CDR3 DNA reads TGTGCCAGCAGCGACGGCCGATACAATGAGCAGTTCTTC. It yields the protein CASSDGRYNEQFF.

This clonotype was counted many times. The chain combines TRBV9 with TRBJ1-2; D perhaps matches TRBD1 (5 bases). CDR1 and CDR2 from the germline V gene are SGDLS and YYNGEE. With 0 bases removed from V and 5 bases from J, the gap between germline ends came to 14 bases. This CDR3 is 15 amino acids long. As DNA, the CDR3 is TGTGCCAGCAGCGTAGGCTGGGACGGGGGATATGGCTACACCTTC. Its translation is CASSVGWDGGYGYTF.

V gene TRBV9 combines with J gene TRBJ2-7; the D gene is possibly TRBD2 (5 bases). The V end lost 0 bases, the J end lost 2 bases, and 9 bases lay between the germline ends. The length of the CDR3 is 14 residues. In germline, CDR1 is SGDLS, CDR2 YYNGEE. The CDR3 DNA is TGTGCCAGCAGCGTAGGAGGGTCGACCTACGAGCAGTACTTC. Translating it yields CASSVGGSTYEQYF.

This clonotype was recorded at least ten times. The V and J genes are TRBV9 and TRBJ2-1, with D possibly matching TRBD2 (6 bases). Germline assignment: CDR1 SGDLS and CDR2 YYNGEE. V shed 0 bases and J shed 8 bases, with 9 bases lying between them. The CDR3 consists of 13 residues. In DNA, the CDR3 is TGTGCCAGCAGCGTAGGCGGGGAGGATGAGCAGTTCTTC. Amino acids: CASSVGGEDEQFF.

This clonotype was found many times. The genes are TRBV9 and TRBJ2-1; 10 nucleotides align to TRBD2. Germline-derived CDR1 and CDR2 are SGDLS and YYNGEE. The trim removed 3 bases at V and 3 bases at J, leaving 6 bases unmatched. The CDR3 contains 16 residues. This CDR3 is CASSARLAGDYNEQFF. For the CDR3, the DNA is TGTGCCAGCAGCGCCCGGCTAGCGGGAGACTACAATGAGCAGTTCTTC.

This clonotype has a count of ten or more. The chain recombines TRBV9 with TRBJ1-1; 10 bases align to TRBD1. This CDR3 contains 13 residues. Germline loops: CDR1 SGDLS, CDR2 YYNGEE. The ends lost 3 bases at V and 9 bases at J; junction bases unmatched: 5. The CDR3 DNA reads TGTGCCAGCAGCGGCCCCGACAGGGGGCAAGCTTTCTTT. Translated, it gives CASSGPDRGQAFF.

This clonotype showed up many times. This chain uses TRBV9 with TRBJ1-6; D unresolved. Germline assignment: CDR1 SGDLS and CDR2 YYNGEE. With 0 bases removed from V and 6 bases from J, the gap between germline ends came to 10 bases. The CDR3 consists of 15 residues. CDR3: CASSVGAVTNSPLHF. CDR3 DNA sequence: TGTGCCAGCAGCGTAGGAGCAGTGACTAATTCACCCCTCCACTTT.

This clonotype has a count of ten or more. The chain has TRBV9 and TRBJ1-2; 8 bases align to TRBD1. CDR3 length: 18 amino acids. Germline V gene lookup returns CDR1 SGDLS and CDR2 YYNGEE. V dropped 0 bases and J dropped 0; count of bases not matched to a gene: 10. In nucleotides, the CDR3 is TGTGCCAGCAGCGTAGGGACAGGGCTTGACGGAGCTAACTATGGCTACACCTTC. Translating it yields CASSVGTGLDGANYGYTF.

By frequency in the sample, this clonotype is medium-sized. V and J are TRBV9 and TRBJ2-7; 9 positions agree with TRBD2. Unmatched junction bases numbered 7, after V lost 0 bases and J lost 3 bases. CDR3 length: 16 residues. Germline CDR1 and CDR2: SGDLS and YYNGEE. The CDR3 DNA follows: TGTGCCAGCAGCGTAGATAGGGCGGGAGGGGACTACGAGCAGTACTTC. This translates into CASSVDRAGGDYEQYF.

This clonotype was seen repeatedly, ten times or more. The chain is built from TRBV9 and TRBJ1-2; no clear D. The CDR3 totals 14 residues. V dropped 4 bases and J dropped 6 bases, with 16 bases sitting between them. Germline V gives CDR1 SGDLS, CDR2 YYNGEE. The CDR3 DNA reads as TGTGCCAGCAGCCCCCCCGGCAGGATGGATGGCTACACCTTC. This encodes CASSPPGRMDGYTF.

Within the sample, this clonotype is medium-sized. The V and J genes are TRBV9 and TRBJ2-7, with a weak D call TRBD2 (6 bases). The CDR3 extends over 15 amino acids. CDR1 SGDLS and CDR2 YYNGEE come from the germline V gene. V shed 3 bases and J shed 5 bases, with 18 bases lying between them. The CDR3 region has the DNA TGTGCCAGCAGCGCCGATGGGACTCCTCGTGACGAGCAGTACTTC. It encodes CASSADGTPRDEQYF.

This clonotype showed up many times. This chain connects TRBV9 to TRBJ2-1; D not certain. In germline, CDR1 is SGDLS, CDR2 YYNGEE. The CDR3 extends over 16 amino acids. V was trimmed by 2 bases and J by 7 bases, leaving 19 bases between them. The CDR3 reads CASSVEAYTSSNEQFF. The CDR3 bases are TGTGCCAGCAGCGTCGAGGCATATACAAGCTCTAATGAGCAGTTCTTC.

There are many counts of this clonotype. The chain joins TRBV9 to TRBJ2-1, with TRBD1 matching 10 bases. The CDR3 runs 16 residues. In germline, CDR1 is SGDLS, CDR2 YYNGEE. The V segment lost 4 bases and the J segment 7 bases; nucleotides outside the gene matches: 11. CDR3 region: CASSPQTGGGPNEQFF. The CDR3, as DNA: TGTGCCAGCAGCCCCCAGACAGGGGGCGGCCCAAATGAGCAGTTCTTC.